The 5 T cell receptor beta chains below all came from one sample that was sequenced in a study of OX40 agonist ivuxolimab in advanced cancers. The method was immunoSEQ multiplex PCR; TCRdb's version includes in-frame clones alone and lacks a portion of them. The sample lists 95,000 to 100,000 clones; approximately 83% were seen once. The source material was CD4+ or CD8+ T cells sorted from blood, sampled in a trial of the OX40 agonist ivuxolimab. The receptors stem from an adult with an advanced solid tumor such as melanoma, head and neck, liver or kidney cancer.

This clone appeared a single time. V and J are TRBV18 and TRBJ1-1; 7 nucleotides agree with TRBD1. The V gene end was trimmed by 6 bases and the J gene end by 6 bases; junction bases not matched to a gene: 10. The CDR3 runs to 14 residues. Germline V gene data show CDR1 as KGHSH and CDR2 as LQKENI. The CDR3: CASSRDRERSEAFF. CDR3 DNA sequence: TGTGCCAGCTCGCGAGACAGGGAACGCTCTGAAGCTTTCTTT.

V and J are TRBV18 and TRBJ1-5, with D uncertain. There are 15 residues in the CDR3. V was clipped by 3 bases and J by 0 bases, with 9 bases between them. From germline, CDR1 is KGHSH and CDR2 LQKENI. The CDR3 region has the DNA TGTGCCAGCTCACCGGGGATTAATAGCAATCAGCCCCAGCATTTT. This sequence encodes CASSPGINSNQPQHF.

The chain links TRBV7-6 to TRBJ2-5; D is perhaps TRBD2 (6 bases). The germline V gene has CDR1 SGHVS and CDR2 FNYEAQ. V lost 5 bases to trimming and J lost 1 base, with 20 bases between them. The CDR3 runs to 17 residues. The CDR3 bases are TGTGCCAGCAGCCCGTCGCGCGGCGGGACTTTCCAAGAGACCCAGTACTTC. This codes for CASSPSRGGTFQETQYF. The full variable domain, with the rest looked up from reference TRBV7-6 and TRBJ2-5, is GAGVSQSPRYKVTKRGQDVALRCDPISGHVSLYWYRQALGQGPEFLTYFNYEAQQDKSGLPNDRFSAERPEGSISTLTIQRTEQRDSAMYRCASSPSRGGTFQETQYFGPGTRLLVL.

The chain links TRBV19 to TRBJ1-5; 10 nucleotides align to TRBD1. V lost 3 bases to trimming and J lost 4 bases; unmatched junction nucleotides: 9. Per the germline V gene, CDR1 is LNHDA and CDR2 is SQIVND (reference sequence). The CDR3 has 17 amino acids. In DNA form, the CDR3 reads TGTGCCAGTAGTATTTCTCCCTCGGACAGGGGGAATCAGCCCCAGCATTTT. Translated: CASSISPSDRGNQPQHF.

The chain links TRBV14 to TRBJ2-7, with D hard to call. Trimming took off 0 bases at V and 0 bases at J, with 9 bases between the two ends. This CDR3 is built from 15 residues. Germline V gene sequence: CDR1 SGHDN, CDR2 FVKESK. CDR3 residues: CASSQEYGSSYEQYF. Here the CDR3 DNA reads TGTGCCAGCAGCCAAGAATACGGCAGCTCCTACGAGCAGTACTTC.